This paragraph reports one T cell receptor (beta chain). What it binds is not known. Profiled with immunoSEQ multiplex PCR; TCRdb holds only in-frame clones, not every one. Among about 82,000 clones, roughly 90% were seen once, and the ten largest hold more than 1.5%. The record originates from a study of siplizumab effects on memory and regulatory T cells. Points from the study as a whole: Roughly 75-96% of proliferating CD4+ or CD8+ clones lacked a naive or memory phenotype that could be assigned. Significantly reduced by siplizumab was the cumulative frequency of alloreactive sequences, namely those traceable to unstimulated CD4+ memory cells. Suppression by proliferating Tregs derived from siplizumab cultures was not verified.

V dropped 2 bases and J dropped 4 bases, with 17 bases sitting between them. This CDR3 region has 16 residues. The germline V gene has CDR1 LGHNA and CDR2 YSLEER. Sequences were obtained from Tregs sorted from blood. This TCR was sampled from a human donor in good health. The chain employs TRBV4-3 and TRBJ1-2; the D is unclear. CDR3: CASSQPRQKPFYGYTF. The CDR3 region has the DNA TGCGCCAGCAGCCAACCCCGGCAGAAACCCTTCTATGGCTACACCTTC.